Sequencing of this TCR beta chain was carried out in a study of patients and donors after allogeneic stem cell transplantation. This clonotype appeared a few times. A single record per CDR3 protein comes from TCRdb applying MiXCR to the RT-PCR reads. Seen here are over 400,000 distinct CDR3 sequences, about a sixth observed once, and the top ten hold 7% to 7.5%. Germline assignment: CDR1 LNHDA and CDR2 SQIVND (reference sequence). The CDR3 consists of 15 residues. Unmatched junction bases numbered 12, after V lost 7 bases and J lost 5 bases. This chain links TRBV19 with TRBJ1-1; TRBD1 aligns across 8 bases. Sequences were obtained from blood, either unsorted or a sorted T cell fraction (not recorded which). This TCR was recovered from a human donor who was either an allogeneic HSCT recipient or a stem cell or donor lymphocyte infusion donor (not recorded which). It is not recorded whose cells these are; they may come from a transplant donor. CDR3: CASTLAQGGRTEAFF. As DNA, the CDR3 is TGTGCCAGTACCCTGGCACAGGGGGGCCGGACTGAAGCTTTCTTT.